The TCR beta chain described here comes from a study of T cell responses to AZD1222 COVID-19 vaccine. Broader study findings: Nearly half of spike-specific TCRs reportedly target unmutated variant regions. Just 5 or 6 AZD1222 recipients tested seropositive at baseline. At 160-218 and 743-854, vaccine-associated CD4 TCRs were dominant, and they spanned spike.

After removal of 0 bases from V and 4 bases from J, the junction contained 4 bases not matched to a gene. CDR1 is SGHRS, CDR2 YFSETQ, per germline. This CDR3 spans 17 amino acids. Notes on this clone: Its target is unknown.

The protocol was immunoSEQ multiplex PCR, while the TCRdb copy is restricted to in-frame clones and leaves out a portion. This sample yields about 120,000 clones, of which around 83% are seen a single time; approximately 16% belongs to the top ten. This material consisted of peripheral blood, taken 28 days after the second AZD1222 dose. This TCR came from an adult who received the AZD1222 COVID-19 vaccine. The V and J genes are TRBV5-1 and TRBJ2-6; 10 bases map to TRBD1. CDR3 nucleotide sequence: TGCGCCAGCAGCTTGGAGGGGACAGGGGTAGGGGCCAACGTCCTGACTTTC. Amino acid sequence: CASSLEGTGVGANVLTF.